The 9 T cell receptor beta chains below were found in one sample sequenced in a study of cytomegalovirus exposure and HLA in healthy donors. Primers for the PCR totalled 60 Vbeta and 13 Jbeta. The protocol was immunoSEQ multiplex PCR, while the TCRdb copy is restricted to in-frame clones and leaves out a portion. The table shows approximately 170,000 clones, with approximately 82% occurring only once. What was sequenced was PBMCs. Receptors were obtained from a male donor in good health and CMV-seronegative.

The rearrangement uses TRBV4-1 and TRBJ2-5; TRBD1 matches 7 bases. The DNA end is a closer match to TRBJ2-7, so the J assignment may be wrong. The CDR3 covers 15 residues. From germline, CDR1 is MGHRA and CDR2 YSYEKL. The DNA of the CDR3 is TGCGCCAGCAGCGCGCTTGAGGGGGCGGGCTACGAGCAGTACTTC. Protein sequence: CASSALEGAGYEQYF.

This clone was recorded a few times. This rearrangement joins TRBV4-1 to TRBJ1-2, with D perhaps TRBD1 (5 bases). Trimming stripped 3 bases from V and 2 bases from J, with 10 bases between. This CDR3 has 14 amino acids. Germline assignment: CDR1 MGHRA and CDR2 YSYEKL. The CDR3 DNA is TGCGCCAGCAGCCAGGAGGGGAGCAACTATGGCTACACCTTC. This gives the protein CASSQEGSNYGYTF.

The V and J genes are TRBV6-5 and TRBJ2-5; D ambiguous. Germline CDR1 reads MNHEY; CDR2 reads SVGAGI. The CDR3 totals 13 residues. V lost 8 bases and J 5 bases, leaving 15 bases between the germline ends. Here the CDR3 reads CASCHPGYETQYF. The CDR3, as DNA: TGTGCCAGCTGCCACCCGGGTTACGAGACCCAGTACTTC.

The chain joins TRBV4-1 to TRBJ2-5; 7 bases fit TRBD2. Trimming took 0 bases from V and 1 from J; bases not matched to a gene: 8. Germline loops: CDR1 MGHRA, CDR2 YSYEKL. The CDR3 consists of 17 residues. For the CDR3, the DNA is TGCGCCAGCAGCCAAGATCTTGATTCTAGCGGCCAAGAGACCCAGTACTTC. Translating it yields CASSQDLDSSGQETQYF.

This chain joins TRBV4-1 and TRBJ1-2; 11 bases align to TRBD1. Per germline, CDR1 MGHRA and CDR2 YSYEKL. V dropped 4 bases and J dropped 7; count of bases not matched to a gene: 11. The CDR3 is 16 amino acids. The CDR3 nucleotides are TGCGCCAGCAGCCCCCAGGGAGGACAGGGGGCGCGTGGCTACACCTTC. Translation gives CASSPQGGQGARGYTF.

The DNA of the CDR3 is TGTGCCAGCAGCTTTAGCGGGAGCTCCTACAATGAGCAGTTCTTC. This sequence encodes CASSFSGSSYNEQFF. The V gene is TRBV7-9, the J gene TRBJ2-1; the match to TRBD2 covers 9 bases. Trimming took 3 bases from V and 0 from J; bases not matched to a gene: 0. The germline V gene has CDR1 SEHNR and CDR2 FQNEAQ (reference sequence). This CDR3 is 15 amino acids long.

The DNA for the CDR3 is TGCGCCAGCATGACAGGCTCGACTGGAAACACCATATATTTT. Its protein is CASMTGSTGNTIYF. V usage is TRBV5-1 and J usage is TRBJ1-3; D possibly corresponds to TRBD1 (6 bases). This CDR3 has 14 residues. The V and J ends lost 6 bases and 2 bases respectively, with 12 bases between them. Germline values: CDR1 SGHRS, CDR2 YFSETQ.

The V and J genes are TRBV15 and TRBJ2-7, with 8 bases identical to TRBD1. Germline V gene lookup returns CDR1 LNHNV and CDR2 YYDKDF (reference sequence). V lost 11 bases to trimming and J lost 2 bases; unmatched junction nucleotides: 11. This CDR3 region has 14 residues. The CDR3 region is CAPSDRGEAYEQYF. CDR3 coding DNA: TGTGCCCCTTCAGACAGGGGTGAAGCCTACGAGCAGTACTTC.

The J gene is TRBJ1-4, the V gene TRBV6-5; 7 bases are a match to TRBD1. This CDR3 contains 14 residues. V trimming: 5 bases; J trimming: 4 bases; junction bases outside the gene matches: 4. Germline values: CDR1 MNHEY, CDR2 SVGAGI. CDR3 in amino acids: CASSRGTVNEKLFF. In DNA, the CDR3 is TGTGCCAGCAGTCGTGGGACAGTTAATGAAAAACTGTTTTTT.